This T cell receptor (beta chain) was found in a study of T cells in Graves' hyperthyroidism and ophthalmopathy. It was at first hyperthyroidism diagnosis, before any ophthalmopathy symptoms, that the blood sample was taken. Fresh peripheral blood, roughly 10 ml of it, supplied the PBMCs. The table lists this clonotype with many counts. CDR3 length equals 12 residues. The germline CDR1 and CDR2 sequences are LNHDA and SQIVND (reference sequence). The V and J ends lost 3 bases and 7 bases respectively, with 7 bases between them. Amplification yielded TCR beta CDR3 regions, with RNA transcripts as the source. Primed by the HTBI set, a first-round RT-PCR was run on the TCR CDR3. TCRdb fed the multiplex PCR reads into MiXCR, producing one record per CDR3 protein. The data contain roughly 290,000 distinct CDR3 sequences, 10% to 15% of them singletons.

The TCR sequence derives from a woman in her 30s with Graves' hyperthyroidism that later progressed to Graves' ophthalmopathy. Sequencing was carried out using blood. The chain is built from TRBV19 and TRBJ2-1; D uncertain. The CDR3 reads CASSMSENEQFF. In DNA form, the CDR3 reads TGTGCCAGTAGTATGTCCGAAAATGAGCAGTTCTTC.